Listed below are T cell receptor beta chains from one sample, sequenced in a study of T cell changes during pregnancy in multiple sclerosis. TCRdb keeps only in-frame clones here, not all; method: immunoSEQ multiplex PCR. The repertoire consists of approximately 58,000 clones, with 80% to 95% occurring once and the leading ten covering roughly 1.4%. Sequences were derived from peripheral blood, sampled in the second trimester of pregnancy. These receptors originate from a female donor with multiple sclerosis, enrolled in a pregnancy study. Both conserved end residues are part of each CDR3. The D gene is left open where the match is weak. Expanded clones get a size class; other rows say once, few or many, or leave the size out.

DNA: TGTGCCAGCAGCCCTCAAGGACAGGGATGGGGCTATGGCTACACCTTC; CDR3: CASSPQGQGWGYGYTF; size: .; J: TRBJ1-2; V: TRBV7-3; length: 16; D: TRBD1
DNA: TGCAGCGTTGAAACAGGCCTCTCTGGAAACACCATATATTTT; CDR3: CSVETGLSGNTIYF; size: .; J: TRBJ1-3; V: TRBV29-1; length: 14; D: .
DNA: TGTGCCTGGGGGGGAATGAGGGGGCACTCCTACGAGCAGTACTTC; CDR3: CAWGGMRGHSYEQYF; size: once; J: TRBJ2-7; V: TRBV30; length: 15; D: TRBD1
DNA: TGTGCCAGCAGTGAGGGGGGAGGGTGGCAGCCCCAGCATTTT; CDR3: CASSEGGGWQPQHF; size: .; J: TRBJ1-5; V: TRBV2; length: 14; D: .
DNA: TGTGCCAGCAGGAGGGGGACCGGGAACACTGAAGCTTTCTTT; CDR3: CASRRGTGNTEAFF; size: .; J: TRBJ1-1; V: TRBV11-2; length: 14; D: .
DNA: TGCGCCAGCAGCTTGGGTTCAGGGGGATTAAGCACAGATACGCAGTATTTT; CDR3: CASSLGSGGLSTDTQYF; size: once; J: TRBJ2-3; V: TRBV5-1; length: 17; D: TRBD1
DNA: TGTGCCAGCAGCTTCGGCGGGTCGACCTACGAGCAGTACTTC; CDR3: CASSFGGSTYEQYF; size: .; J: TRBJ2-7; V: TRBV13; length: 14; D: .
DNA: TGTGCCTGGAGTCCACCCGGACTAGCGGGAACTTTAGCCCATGAGCAGTTCTTC; CDR3: CAWSPPGLAGTLAHEQFF; size: .; J: TRBJ2-1; V: TRBV30; length: 18; D: TRBD2
DNA: TGTGCCAGCAGTCGGACAGGGGCCAACTCCTACAATGAGCAGTTCTTC; CDR3: CASSRTGANSYNEQFF; size: .; J: TRBJ2-1; V: TRBV5-5; length: 16; D: TRBD1
DNA: TGTGCCAGCAGTCGACAGAAGGACCGCACAGATACGCAGTATTTT; CDR3: CASSRQKDRTDTQYF; size: .; J: TRBJ2-3; V: TRBV28; length: 15; D: .
DNA: TGTGCCAGCAGTAAGACAGCGCTCTCCTACGAGCAGTACTTC; CDR3: CASSKTALSYEQYF; size: .; J: TRBJ2-7; V: TRBV6-1; length: 14; D: .
DNA: TGTGCCAGCAGCGCCCGCGGACTAGCGGGAAGCTACGAGCAGTACTTC; CDR3: CASSARGLAGSYEQYF; size: .; J: TRBJ2-7; V: TRBV11-2; length: 16; D: TRBD2
DNA: TGTGCCTGCTCCTTTGGGGGGAGTGCGGCAGATACGCAGTATTTT; CDR3: CACSFGGSAADTQYF; size: .; J: TRBJ2-3; V: TRBV30; length: 15; D: .
DNA: TGCGCCAGCAGCTGGACTAGCGGGAGCAACGAGCAGTACTTC; CDR3: CASSWTSGSNEQYF; size: .; J: TRBJ2-7; V: TRBV5-1; length: 14; D: TRBD2
DNA: TGTGCCAGCAGCGTGTATAGTAACCAAGAGACCCAGTACTTC; CDR3: CASSVYSNQETQYF; size: .; J: TRBJ2-5; V: TRBV9; length: 14; D: .
DNA: TGTGCCAGCAGCGTAGCAGGGGGCAATCAGCCCCAGCATTTT; CDR3: CASSVAGGNQPQHF; size: .; J: TRBJ1-5; V: TRBV9; length: 14; D: .
DNA: TGTGCCAGCAGCTTGGTTGGGGGCCCCTACGAGCAGTACTTC; CDR3: CASSLVGGPYEQYF; size: .; J: TRBJ2-7; V: TRBV5-4; length: 14; D: .
DNA: TGTGCCAGCAGCCGACTTTGGTCTCTGAGCACAGATACGCAGTATTTT; CDR3: CASSRLWSLSTDTQYF; size: .; J: TRBJ2-3; V: TRBV7-2; length: 16; D: .
DNA: TGTGCCGGCCAGACTAATGAAAAACTGTTTTTT; CDR3: CAGQTNEKLFF; size: .; J: TRBJ1-4; V: TRBV28; length: 11; D: .
DNA: TGTGCCAGCCGACTAGCGGGAGCTCGTAACGAGCAGTTCTTC; CDR3: CASRLAGARNEQFF; size: .; J: TRBJ2-1; V: TRBV6-1; length: 14; D: TRBD2
DNA: TGTGCCAGCAGTGGGGCTAGCGGGAGGAAGAGCACAGATACGCAGTATTTT; CDR3: CASSGASGRKSTDTQYF; size: .; J: TRBJ2-3; V: TRBV28; length: 17; D: TRBD2
DNA: TGTGCCAGCAGCTTACGGACTAGCGGGAGTTTCGGGACAGATACGCAGTATTTT; CDR3: CASSLRTSGSFGTDTQYF; size: .; J: TRBJ2-3; V: TRBV7-3; length: 18; D: TRBD2
DNA: TGCGCCAGCAGCGAACGACCCAGGGAGACCCAGTACTTC; CDR3: CASSERPRETQYF; size: .; J: TRBJ2-5; V: TRBV5-1; length: 13; D: .
DNA: TGCGCCAGCAGCCACCCTGGGGACTACCCAAATGAGCAGTTCTTC; CDR3: CASSHPGDYPNEQFF; size: .; J: TRBJ2-1; V: TRBV4-1; length: 15; D: TRBD2
DNA: TGTGCCTGGGGCCCCTTGAACACTGAAGCTTTCTTT; CDR3: CAWGPLNTEAFF; size: .; J: TRBJ1-1; V: TRBV30; length: 12; D: .
DNA: TGTGCCAGCACCTCCCGAGGCGGGATTAGCACAGATACGCAGTATTTT; CDR3: CASTSRGGISTDTQYF; size: .; J: TRBJ2-3; V: TRBV5-5; length: 16; D: .
DNA: TGTGCCTGGAGGCGGACTAGCGGGAGCAATGAGCAGTTCTTC; CDR3: CAWRRTSGSNEQFF; size: .; J: TRBJ2-1; V: TRBV30; length: 14; D: TRBD2
DNA: TGTGCCAGCAGCTTAGGGGTAGCGGGGTACCAAGAGACCCAGTACTTC; CDR3: CASSLGVAGYQETQYF; size: .; J: TRBJ2-5; V: TRBV11-2; length: 16; D: TRBD2
DNA: TGTGCCTGGGGGCATGGGGGGAGCGGCTACACCTTC; CDR3: CAWGHGGSGYTF; size: .; J: TRBJ1-2; V: TRBV30; length: 12; D: .
DNA: TGTGCCAGTAGTATAGTAGTGGGGCCGCTTTACGAGCAGTACTTC; CDR3: CASSIVVGPLYEQYF; size: .; J: TRBJ2-7; V: TRBV19; length: 15; D: .
DNA: TGTGCCAGCAGCCAAGATCAGACCGGGGAGTATGAGCAGTTCTTC; CDR3: CASSQDQTGEYEQFF; size: .; J: TRBJ2-1; V: TRBV4-2; length: 15; D: .